The T cell receptor (beta chain) described here comes from a study of blood T cell repertoires in COVID-19. Profiling relied on immunoSEQ multiplex PCR, and the TCRdb table lists in-frame clones only, not all of them. The sample carries some 230,000 clones, around 81% recorded once. Trimming pared 0 bases from V and 0 bases from J, leaving 9 bases between. The CDR3 loop spans 15 amino acids. Germline V gene data show CDR1 as SGHTA and CDR2 as FQGTGA. V and J are TRBV7-3 and TRBJ2-7; D possibly corresponds to TRBD2 (6 bases). The sequencing sample was made of peripheral blood. The sequence was collected from a woman between 25 and 40 years old who had recovered from COVID-19. The CDR3 nucleotides read TGTGCCAGCAGCTTAACACCCGGGAGCTCCTACGAGCAGTACTTC. It encodes CASSLTPGSSYEQYF.